The 9 T cell receptor beta chains below all came from one sample that was sequenced in a study of cytomegalovirus exposure and HLA in healthy donors. The table came from immunoSEQ multiplex PCR; TCRdb's copy has only in-frame clones and leaves some out. In the table there are about 60,000 clones, 95% to 96% of which are singletons. The material sequenced was PBMCs. These TCRs come from a man aged 18 to 30 in good health and CMV-seronegative.

The table lists this clone with a count of one. The DNA for the CDR3 is TGCGCCAGCAGCTTGGTCTCGCTCGGGAGCGGGACCGGGGAGCTGTTTTTT. Translation gives CASSLVSLGSGTGELFF. V is TRBV5-1 and J is TRBJ2-2; a weak D match, TRBD2 (6 bases). This CDR3 spans 17 amino acids. In germline, CDR1 is SGHRS, CDR2 YFSETQ. V dropped 0 bases and J dropped 5 bases, with 17 bases sitting between them. The variable domain in full, completed from reference TRBV5-1 and TRBJ2-2, reads KAGVTQTPRYLIKTRGQQVTLSCSPISGHRSVSWYQQTPGQGLQFLFEYFSETQRNKGNFPGRFSGRQFSNSRSEMNVSTLELGDSALYLCASSLVSLGSGTGELFFGEGSRLTVL.

This clone was seen a single time. This sequence joins TRBV27 and TRBJ2-1, with D maybe TRBD1 (6 bases). Between the trimmed V and J ends, which lost 8 bases and 2 bases, there was a span of 13 bases. Germline CDR1 is MNHEY and CDR2 is SMNVEV (reference sequence). This CDR3 spans 14 amino acids. This chain's CDR3 is CASADSPTYNEQFF. CDR3 DNA: TGTGCCAGCGCGGACAGTCCAACCTACAATGAGCAGTTCTTC.

This sequence joins TRBV28 and TRBJ2-5; 7 nucleotides match TRBD2. This CDR3 is 13 amino acids long. V shed 6 bases and J 6 bases; nucleotides not matched to a gene: 7. The germline CDR1 and CDR2 sequences are MDHEN and SYDVKM. The CDR3 DNA follows: TGTGCCAGCAGCCTTACTAGCGTAAAGACCCAGTACTTC. Amino acids: CASSLTSVKTQYF.

V and J are TRBV27 and TRBJ2-1, with D possibly TRBD1 on 6 matching bases. The CDR3 is 13 amino acids. From germline, CDR1 is MNHEY and CDR2 SMNVEV (reference sequence). V dropped 5 bases and J dropped 11 bases, with 16 bases sitting between them. As DNA, the CDR3 is TGTGCCAGCAGTCAACCCCCCCGGGACAAGCAGTTCTTC. The encoded protein is CASSQPPRDKQFF.

The V gene is TRBV29-1, the J gene TRBJ2-7; no definite D call. The CDR3 runs to 13 residues. The germline gives CDR1 SQVTM, CDR2 ANQGSEA. V was trimmed by 5 bases and J by 3 bases, leaving 14 bases between them. CDR3 loop: CSVMMGTGYEQYF. The CDR3 DNA reads TGCAGCGTTATGATGGGCACCGGCTACGAGCAGTACTTC.

The V call is TRBV7-2, the J call TRBJ2-1, with 10 bases identical to TRBD2. V shed 6 bases and J 2 bases; nucleotides not matched to a gene: 4. Germline CDR1 is SGHTA and CDR2 is FQGNSA. CDR3 length: 15 amino acids. For the CDR3, the DNA is TGTGCCAGCAGTTGGACTAGCGGTCCCTACAATGAGCAGTTCTTC. Amino acids: CASSWTSGPYNEQFF.

V is TRBV20-1 and J is TRBJ2-7, with TRBD2 as a possible D gene (7 bases). Germline V lookup: CDR1 DFQATT, CDR2 SNEGSKA (reference sequence). The CDR3 totals 11 residues. Trimming shortened V by 5 bases and J by 6 bases, and 11 bases separated the two germline ends. The CDR3 loop reads CSAPGGPEQYF. The CDR3 coding sequence is TGCAGTGCTCCCGGGGGGCCCGAGCAGTACTTC.

The J gene is TRBJ2-2, the V gene TRBV10-3, with D maybe TRBD1 (7 bases). There are 16 residues in the CDR3. V lost 4 bases and J 1 base, leaving 13 bases between the germline ends. Germline lookup yields CDR1 ENHRY and CDR2 SYGVKD. In DNA, the CDR3 is TGTGCCATCAGTGCGCGGGGACAGCAGAACACCGGGGAGCTGTTTTTT. Protein product: CAISARGQQNTGELFF.

J is TRBJ2-1 and V is TRBV30; possible D gene TRBD1, 6 bases. Germline CDR1 GTSNPN, CDR2 SVGIG (reference sequence). This CDR3 contains 17 residues. V gave up 1 base and J gave up 0 bases, with 16 bases separating them. CDR3 loop: CAWSGYATGYSYNEQFF. In nucleotides, the CDR3 is TGTGCCTGGAGTGGATACGCGACAGGTTACTCCTACAATGAGCAGTTCTTC.